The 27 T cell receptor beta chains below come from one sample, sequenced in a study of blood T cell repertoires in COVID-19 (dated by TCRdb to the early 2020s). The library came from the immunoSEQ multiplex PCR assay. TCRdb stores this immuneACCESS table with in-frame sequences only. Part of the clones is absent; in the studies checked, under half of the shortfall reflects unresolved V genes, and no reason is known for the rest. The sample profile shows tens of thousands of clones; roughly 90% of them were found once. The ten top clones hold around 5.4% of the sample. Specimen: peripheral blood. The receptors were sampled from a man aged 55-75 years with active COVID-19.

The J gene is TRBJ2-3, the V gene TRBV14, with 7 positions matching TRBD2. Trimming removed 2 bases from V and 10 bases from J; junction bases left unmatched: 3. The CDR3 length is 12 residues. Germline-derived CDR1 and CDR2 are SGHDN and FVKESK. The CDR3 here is CASSQRTSAQYF. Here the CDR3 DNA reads TGTGCCAGCAGCCAAAGGACTAGTGCGCAGTATTTT. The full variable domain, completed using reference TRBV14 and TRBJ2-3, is EAGVTQFPSHSVIEKGQTVTLRCDPISGHDNLYWYRRVMGKEIKFLLHFVKESKQDESGMPNNRFLAERTGGTYSTLKVQPAELEDSGVYFCASSQRTSAQYFGPGTRLTVL.

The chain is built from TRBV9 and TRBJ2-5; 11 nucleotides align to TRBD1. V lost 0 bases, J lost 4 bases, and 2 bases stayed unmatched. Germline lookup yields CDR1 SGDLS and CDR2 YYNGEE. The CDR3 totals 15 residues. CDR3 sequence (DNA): TGTGCCAGCAGCGTAGACGGGACAGGGGGAGAGACCCAGTACTTC. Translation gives CASSVDGTGGETQYF.

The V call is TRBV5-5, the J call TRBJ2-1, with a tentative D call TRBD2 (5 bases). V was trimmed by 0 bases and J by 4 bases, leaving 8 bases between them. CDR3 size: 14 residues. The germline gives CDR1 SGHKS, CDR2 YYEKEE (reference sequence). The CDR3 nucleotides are TGTGCCAGCAGCTTGGACGGGGTGTACAATGAGCAGTTCTTC. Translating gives CASSLDGVYNEQFF.

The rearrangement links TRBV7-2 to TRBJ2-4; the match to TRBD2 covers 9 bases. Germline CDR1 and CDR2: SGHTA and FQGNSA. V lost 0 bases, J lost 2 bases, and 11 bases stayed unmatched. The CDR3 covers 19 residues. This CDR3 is CASSLARTSVTGSKNIQYF. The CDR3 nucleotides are TGTGCCAGCAGCTTAGCCAGGACTAGCGTGACAGGTTCCAAAAACATTCAGTACTTC.

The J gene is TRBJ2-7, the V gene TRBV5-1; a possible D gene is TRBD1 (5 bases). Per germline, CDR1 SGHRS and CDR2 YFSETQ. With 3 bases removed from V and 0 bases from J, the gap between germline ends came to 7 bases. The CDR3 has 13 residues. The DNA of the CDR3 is TGCGCCAGCAGCTCGACAGTCTCCTACGAGCAGTACTTC. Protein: CASSSTVSYEQYF. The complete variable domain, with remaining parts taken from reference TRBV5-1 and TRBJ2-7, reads KAGVTQTPRYLIKTRGQQVTLSCSPISGHRSVSWYQQTPGQGLQFLFEYFSETQRNKGNFPGRFSGRQFSNSRSEMNVSTLELGDSALYLCASSSTVSYEQYFGPGTRLTVT.

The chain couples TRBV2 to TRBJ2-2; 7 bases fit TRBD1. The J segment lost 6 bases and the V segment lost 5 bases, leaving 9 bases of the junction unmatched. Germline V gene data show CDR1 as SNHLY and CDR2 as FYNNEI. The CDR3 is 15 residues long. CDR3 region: CASSPGQISPGELFF. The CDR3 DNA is TGTGCCAGCAGTCCGGGACAGATCTCCCCCGGGGAGCTGTTTTTT.

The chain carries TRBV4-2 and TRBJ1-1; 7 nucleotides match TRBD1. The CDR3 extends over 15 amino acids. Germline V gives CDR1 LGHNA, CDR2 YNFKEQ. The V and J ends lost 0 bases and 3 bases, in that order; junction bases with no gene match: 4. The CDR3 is CASSQDYRGDTEAFF. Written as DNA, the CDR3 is TGTGCCAGCAGCCAAGATTACAGGGGCGACACTGAAGCTTTCTTT.

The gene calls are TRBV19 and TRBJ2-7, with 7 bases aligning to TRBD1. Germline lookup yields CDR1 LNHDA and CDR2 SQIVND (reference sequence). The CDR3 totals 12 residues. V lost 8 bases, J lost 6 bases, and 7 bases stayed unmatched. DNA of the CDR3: TGTGCCAGTGGACAGGCTTGGGGCGAGCAGTACTTC. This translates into CASGQAWGEQYF. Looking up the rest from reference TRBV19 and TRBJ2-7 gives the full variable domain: DGGITQSPKYLFRKEGQNVTLSCEQNLNHDAMYWYRQDPGQGLRLIYYSQIVNDFQKGDIAEGYSVSREKKESFPLTVTSAQKNPTAFYLCASGQAWGEQYFGPGTRLTVT.

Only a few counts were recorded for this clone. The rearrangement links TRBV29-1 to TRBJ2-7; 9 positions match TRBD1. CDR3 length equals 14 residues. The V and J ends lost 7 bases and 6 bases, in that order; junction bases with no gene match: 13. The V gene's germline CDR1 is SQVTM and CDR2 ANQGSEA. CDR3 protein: CSAFGQGRGGEQYF. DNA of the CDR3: TGCAGCGCGTTCGGACAGGGGAGGGGTGGCGAGCAGTACTTC.

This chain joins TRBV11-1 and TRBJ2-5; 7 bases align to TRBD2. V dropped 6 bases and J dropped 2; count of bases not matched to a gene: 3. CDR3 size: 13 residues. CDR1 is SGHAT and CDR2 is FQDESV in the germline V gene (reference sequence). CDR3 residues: CASRGGEQETQYF. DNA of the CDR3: TGTGCCAGCAGGGGAGGGGAACAAGAGACCCAGTACTTC. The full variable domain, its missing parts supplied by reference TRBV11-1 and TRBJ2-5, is EAEVAQSPRYKITEKSQAVAFWCDPISGHATLYWYRQILGQGPELLVQFQDESVVDDSQLPKDRFSAERLKGVDSTLKIQPAELGDSAMYLCASRGGEQETQYFGPGTRLLVL.

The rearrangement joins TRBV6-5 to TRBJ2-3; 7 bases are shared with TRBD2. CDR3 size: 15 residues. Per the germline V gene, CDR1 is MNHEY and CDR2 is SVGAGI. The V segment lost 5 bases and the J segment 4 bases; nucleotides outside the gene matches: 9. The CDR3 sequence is CASSLLARLADTQYF. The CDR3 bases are TGTGCCAGCAGTCTACTAGCGCGGCTGGCAGATACGCAGTATTTT.

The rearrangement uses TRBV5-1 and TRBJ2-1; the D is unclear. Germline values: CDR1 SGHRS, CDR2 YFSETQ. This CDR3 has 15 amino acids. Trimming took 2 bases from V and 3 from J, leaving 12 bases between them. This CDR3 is CASSLLPGNYNEQFF. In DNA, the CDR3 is TGCGCCAGCAGCTTACTCCCAGGAAACTACAATGAGCAGTTCTTC.

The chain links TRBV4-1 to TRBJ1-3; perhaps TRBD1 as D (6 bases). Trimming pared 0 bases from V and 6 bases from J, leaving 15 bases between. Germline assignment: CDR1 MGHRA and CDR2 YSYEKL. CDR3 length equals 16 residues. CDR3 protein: CASSQEGAGVENTIYF. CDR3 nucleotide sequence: TGCGCCAGCAGCCAAGAGGGGGCAGGGGTGGAAAACACCATATATTTT.

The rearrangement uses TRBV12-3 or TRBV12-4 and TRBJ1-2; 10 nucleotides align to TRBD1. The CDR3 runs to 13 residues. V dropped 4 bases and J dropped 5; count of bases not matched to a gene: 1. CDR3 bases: TGTGCCAGCAGTTCGGGACAGGGGTATGGCTACACCTTC. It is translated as CASSSGQGYGYTF.

The CDR3 sequence: CAIGTNRGSYEQYF. The CDR3 DNA reads as TGTGCCATAGGGACTAACAGAGGCTCCTACGAGCAGTACTTC. The rearrangement uses TRBV10-3 and TRBJ2-7; 7 positions agree with TRBD2. Germline values: CDR1 ENHRY, CDR2 SYGVKD. This CDR3 has 14 residues. V lost 9 bases to trimming and J lost 0 bases; unmatched junction nucleotides: 8.

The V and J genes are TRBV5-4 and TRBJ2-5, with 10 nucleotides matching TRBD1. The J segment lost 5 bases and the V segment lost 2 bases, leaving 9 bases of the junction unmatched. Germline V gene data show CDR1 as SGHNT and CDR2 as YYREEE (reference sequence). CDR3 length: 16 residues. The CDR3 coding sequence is TGTGCCAGCAGCTTACCGGGACAGGGGACTCGGGAGACCCAGTACTTC. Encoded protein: CASSLPGQGTRETQYF.

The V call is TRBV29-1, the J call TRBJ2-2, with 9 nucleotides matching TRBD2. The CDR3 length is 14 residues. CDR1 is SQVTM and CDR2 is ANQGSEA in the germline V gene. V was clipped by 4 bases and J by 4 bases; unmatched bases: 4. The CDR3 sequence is CSVGGGATTGELFF. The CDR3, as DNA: TGCAGCGTTGGCGGGGGGGCGACCACCGGGGAGCTGTTTTTT.

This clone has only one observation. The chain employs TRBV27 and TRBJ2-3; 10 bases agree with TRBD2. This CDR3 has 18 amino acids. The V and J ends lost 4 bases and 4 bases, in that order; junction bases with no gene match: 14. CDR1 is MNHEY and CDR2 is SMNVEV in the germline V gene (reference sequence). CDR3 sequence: CASSSRPPASGGADTQYF. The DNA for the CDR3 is TGTGCCAGCAGTTCTCGACCCCCGGCTAGCGGGGGAGCAGATACGCAGTATTTT.

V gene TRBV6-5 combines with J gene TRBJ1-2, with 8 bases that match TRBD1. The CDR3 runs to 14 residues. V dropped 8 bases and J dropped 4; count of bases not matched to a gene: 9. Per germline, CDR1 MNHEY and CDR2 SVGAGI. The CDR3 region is CASRQTGVIYGYTF. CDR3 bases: TGTGCCAGCCGCCAGACAGGGGTGATCTATGGCTACACCTTC.

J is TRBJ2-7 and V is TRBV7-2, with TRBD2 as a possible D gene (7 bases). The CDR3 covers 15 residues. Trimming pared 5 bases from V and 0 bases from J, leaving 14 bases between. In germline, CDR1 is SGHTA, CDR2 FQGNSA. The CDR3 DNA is TGTGCCAGCAGCCGCGGGGGCCTTAGCTCCTACGAGCAGTACTTC. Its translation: CASSRGGLSSYEQYF.

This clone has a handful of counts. The CDR3 sequence is CASSPGPGYTDTQYF. The CDR3 nucleotides are TGTGCCAGCAGCCCTGGGCCAGGGTACACAGATACGCAGTATTTT. The chain carries TRBV5-6 and TRBJ2-3; maybe TRBD1 (5 bases). The CDR3 is 15 residues long. The V and J ends lost 4 bases and 2 bases respectively, with 14 bases between them. Germline lookup yields CDR1 SGHDT and CDR2 YYEEEE.

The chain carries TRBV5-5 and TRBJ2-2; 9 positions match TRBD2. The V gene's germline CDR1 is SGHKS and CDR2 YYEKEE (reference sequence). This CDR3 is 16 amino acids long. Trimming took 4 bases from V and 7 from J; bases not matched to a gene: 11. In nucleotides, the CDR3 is TGTGCCAGCAGCACAGAGGGGCTAGCGGGGTTCGGGGAGCTGTTTTTT. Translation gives CASSTEGLAGFGELFF. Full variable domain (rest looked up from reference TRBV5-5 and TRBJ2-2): DAGVTQSPTHLIKTRGQQVTLRCSPISGHKSVSWYQQVLGQGPQFIFQYYEKEERGRGNFPDRFSARQFPNYSSELNVNALLLGDSALYLCASSTEGLAGFGELFFGEGSRLTVL.

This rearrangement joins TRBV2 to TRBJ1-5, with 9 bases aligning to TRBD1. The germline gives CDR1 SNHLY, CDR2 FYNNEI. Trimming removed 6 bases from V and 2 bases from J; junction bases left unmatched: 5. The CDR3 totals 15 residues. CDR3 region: CASRGQGLGNQPQHF. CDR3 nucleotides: TGTGCCAGCAGGGGACAGGGCCTGGGCAATCAGCCCCAGCATTTT.

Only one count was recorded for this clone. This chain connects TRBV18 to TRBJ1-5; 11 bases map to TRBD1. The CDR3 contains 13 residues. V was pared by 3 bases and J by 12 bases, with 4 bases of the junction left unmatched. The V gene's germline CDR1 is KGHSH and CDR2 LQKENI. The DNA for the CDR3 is TGTGCCAGCTCACCCCGGGACAGGGGGATCCAGCATTTT. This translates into CASSPRDRGIQHF. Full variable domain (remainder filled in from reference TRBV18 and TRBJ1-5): NAGVMQNPRHLVRRRGQEARLRCSPMKGHSHVYWYRQLPEEGLKFMVYLQKENIIDESGMPKERFSAEFPKEGPSILRIQQVVRGDSAAYFCASSPRDRGIQHFGDGTRLSIL.

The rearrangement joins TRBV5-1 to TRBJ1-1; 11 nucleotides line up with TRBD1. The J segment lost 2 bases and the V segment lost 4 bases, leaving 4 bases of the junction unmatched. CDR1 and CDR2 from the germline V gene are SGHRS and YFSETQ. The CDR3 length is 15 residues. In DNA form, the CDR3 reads TGCGCCAGCAGCCCCGGGACAGGGGGAAACACTGAAGCTTTCTTT. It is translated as CASSPGTGGNTEAFF.

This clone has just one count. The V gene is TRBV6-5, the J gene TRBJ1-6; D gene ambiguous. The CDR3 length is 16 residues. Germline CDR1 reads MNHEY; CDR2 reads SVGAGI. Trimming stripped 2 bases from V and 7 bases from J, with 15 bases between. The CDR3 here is CASSYKYGQPNSPLHF. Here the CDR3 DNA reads TGTGCCAGCAGTTACAAATATGGGCAACCCAATTCACCCCTCCACTTT.

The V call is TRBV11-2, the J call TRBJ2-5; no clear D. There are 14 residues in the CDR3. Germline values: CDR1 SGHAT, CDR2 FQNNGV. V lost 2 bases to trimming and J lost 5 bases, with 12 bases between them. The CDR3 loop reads CASSLQVKGETQYF. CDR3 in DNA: TGTGCCAGCAGCTTACAGGTCAAAGGCGAGACCCAGTACTTC.